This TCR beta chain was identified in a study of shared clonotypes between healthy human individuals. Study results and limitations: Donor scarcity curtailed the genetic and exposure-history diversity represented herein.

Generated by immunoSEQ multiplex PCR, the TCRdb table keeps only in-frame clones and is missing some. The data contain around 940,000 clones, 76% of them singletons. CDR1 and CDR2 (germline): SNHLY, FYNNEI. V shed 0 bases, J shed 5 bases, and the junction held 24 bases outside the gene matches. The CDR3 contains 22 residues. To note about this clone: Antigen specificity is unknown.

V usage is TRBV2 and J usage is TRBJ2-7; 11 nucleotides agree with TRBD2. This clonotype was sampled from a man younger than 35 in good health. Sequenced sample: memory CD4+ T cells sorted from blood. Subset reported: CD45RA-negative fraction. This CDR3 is CASSEARKTSGSPNRVMNEQYF. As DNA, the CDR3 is TGTGCCAGCAGTGAAGCGCGGAAAACTAGCGGGAGCCCTAACCGGGTAATGAACGAGCAGTACTTC.